The clone carrying this T cell receptor beta chain has ten or more counts. Its antigen remains unidentified. This record belongs to a study of regulatory T cells in long-lasting Graves disease. Regarding time point: newly diagnosed GD, antithyroid drugs for less than 3 months. Scientists built the TCR library using RNA that was extracted from PBMCs. Patient provenance is recorded as an endocrinology department in Xi'an, China. The EDTA tubes were filled with nine milliliters of drawn peripheral blood. The V gene's germline CDR1 is MNHEY and CDR2 SVGAGI. The CDR3 runs 15 residues. The junction had 5 bases not matched to a gene; V was cut back by 2 bases and J by 4 bases. Findings and limits, study-wide: New patients shared fewer public clonotypes (about 1,000) than persistent patients did (more than 2,500). A reduction in accuracy may have resulted from the small sample size.

Arm-PCR with iRepertoire HTBI primers amplified the CDR3 regions for these TCR beta libraries. TCRdb analysed the multiplex PCR reads with MiXCR anew, one entry per CDR3 protein. The sample has about 350,000 distinct CDR3 sequences, 16% seen once. These data also featured in a second study, about T cells in Graves' hyperthyroidism and ophthalmopathy.

The rearrangement uses TRBV6-5 and TRBJ2-1; TRBD1 aligns across 7 bases. Material: peripheral blood mononuclear cells (PBMCs), obtained at new diagnosis, from a patient treated with antithyroid drugs. The receptor was derived from a man aged 35 to 55 with Graves disease. CDR3 protein: CASSYTGQAYNEQFF. The CDR3 DNA follows: TGTGCCAGCAGTTACACCGGACAGGCATACAATGAGCAGTTCTTC.